Listed below are T cell receptor beta chains from one sample, sequenced in a study of shared clonotypes between healthy human individuals. Clones were read by immunoSEQ multiplex PCR, and TCRdb kept only the in-frame ones, dropping some. The sample records about 1.1 million clones, approximately 78% being singletons. The source material was memory CD4+ T cells from PBMCs. The receptors derive from a man between 18 and 29 years old in good health. Some clones in this sample may be carry-over from other donors' samples. The CDR3 runs from the conserved cysteine through the conserved F or W.

J gene	V gene	CDR3 protein
TRBJ2-7	TRBV7-6	CASSLVQAGGEQYF
TRBJ1-1	TRBV28	CASRGQNTEAFF
TRBJ1-2	TRBV28	CASSLTGFYGYTF
TRBJ2-7	TRBV6-1	CASSLNRGLSGEQYF
TRBJ2-4	TRBV25-1	CASSEFSSGSPGNIQYF
TRBJ2-1	TRBV7-6	CASSSDSYNEQFF
TRBJ1-2	TRBV28	CASSLWAAGNGGYTF
TRBJ1-1	TRBV4-2	CASSQDSNTEAFF
TRBJ2-6	TRBV5-4	CASSFNGAGANVLTF
TRBJ2-3	TRBV11-2	CASSVGLANTDTQYF
TRBJ1-3	TRBV10-3	CATAVGGNTIYF
TRBJ2-4	TRBV15	CATSRDRAEDIQYF
TRBJ2-5	TRBV5-1	CASSLNPGLAFQETQYF
TRBJ1-5	TRBV19	CASSIRTTLPLGNQPQHF
TRBJ2-1	TRBV5-1	CASSSGTAEYNEQFF
TRBJ2-7	TRBV7-2	CASSIRQGAFSSYEQYF
TRBJ1-5	TRBV29-1	CSVIFQGLHSNQPQHF
TRBJ1-2	TRBV28	CASSLYERNGYTF
TRBJ2-7	TRBV28	CASSFGDISYEQYF
TRBJ1-2	TRBV7-2	CASSFSNYGYTF
TRBJ2-5	TRBV27	CASSQGLAGGPSRETQYF
TRBJ1-2	TRBV2	CASSGRPTSNYGYTF
TRBJ1-4	TRBV5-1	CASSFEGVNEKLFF
TRBJ2-5	TRBV10-3	CAIRVAGGGEETQYF
TRBJ1-2	TRBV5-1	CASSIGPGGANYGYTF
TRBJ2-2	TRBV18	CASSPPTGGRAGELFF
TRBJ1-1	TRBV2	CASSEWERTEAFF
TRBJ1-5	TRBV6-1	CASSGPQYSNQPQHF
TRBJ1-2	TRBV7-9	CASSLGQVPNYGYTF
TRBJ1-2	TRBV19	CASSISRGRWLDGYTF
TRBJ1-4	TRBV9	CASSGPGHRSEKLFF
TRBJ2-5	TRBV7-2	CASTRSGGGTQYF
TRBJ2-1	TRBV28	CASIESGSVSYNEQFF
TRBJ2-1	TRBV7-2	CASSPPGSSYNEQFF
TRBJ2-3	TRBV7-9	CASSLETAHRDTQYF